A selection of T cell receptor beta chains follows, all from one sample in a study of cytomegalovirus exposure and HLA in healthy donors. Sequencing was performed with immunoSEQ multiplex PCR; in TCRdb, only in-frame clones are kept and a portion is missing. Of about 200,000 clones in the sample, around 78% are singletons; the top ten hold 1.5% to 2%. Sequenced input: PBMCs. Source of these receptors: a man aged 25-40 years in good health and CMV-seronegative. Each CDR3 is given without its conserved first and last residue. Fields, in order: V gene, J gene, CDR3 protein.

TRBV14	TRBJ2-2	ASSQGLSGAGELF
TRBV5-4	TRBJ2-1	ASSLEAEGNEQF
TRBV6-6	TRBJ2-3	ASSYFGTSGTDTQY
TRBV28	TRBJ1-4	ASSFPEGVNEKLF
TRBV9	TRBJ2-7	ASSRTDQRYEQY
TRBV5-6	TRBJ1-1	ASSPDSWRTEAF
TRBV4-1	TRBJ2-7	ASSPRQGAYEQY
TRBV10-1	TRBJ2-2	ASRYTNTGELF
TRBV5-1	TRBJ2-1	ASSWGRTSGISSYNEQF
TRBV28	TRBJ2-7	ASSLVGTAYEQY
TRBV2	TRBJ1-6	ASREAPYNSPLH
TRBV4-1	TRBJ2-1	ASIWRERYNEQF
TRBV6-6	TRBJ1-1	ASRRGGDEAF
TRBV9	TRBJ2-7	ASSFLAGEIYEQY
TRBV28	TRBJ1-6	ASLAGGSPLH
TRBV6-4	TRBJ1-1	ASSMTAMNTEAF
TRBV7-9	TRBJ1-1	ASSFRGGTAEAF
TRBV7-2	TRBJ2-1	ASSRTSSGVGSEQF
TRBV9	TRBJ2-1	ASSSSPRGIYNEQF
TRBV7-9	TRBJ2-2	ASSLEGKGTGELF
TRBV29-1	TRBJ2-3	SVRAPQTSGSTDTQY
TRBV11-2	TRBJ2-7	ASSLVFNEQY
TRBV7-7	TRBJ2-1	ASSKGLAGDEQF
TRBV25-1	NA	ASRGGGGYEQY
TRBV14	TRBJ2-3	ASSLLPGGWGCHTDTQY
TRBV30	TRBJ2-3	AWSGTRTDTQY
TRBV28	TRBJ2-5	ASSLWGQGETQY
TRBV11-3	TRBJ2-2	ASSRGTGELF
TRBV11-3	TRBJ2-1	ASSFEANNEQF
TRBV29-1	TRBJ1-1	SVGQGEVTEAF
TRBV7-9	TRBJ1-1	ASSLRDLNTEAF
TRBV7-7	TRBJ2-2	ASSLGSSGRNTGELF
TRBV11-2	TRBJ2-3	ASSLVLGPGGDTQY
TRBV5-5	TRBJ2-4	ASSLWPAGLGY
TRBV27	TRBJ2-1	ASSSPLTSGGPFNEQF
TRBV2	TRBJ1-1	ASIPGRGTEAF
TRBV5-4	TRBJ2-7	ASSLGLPYEQY
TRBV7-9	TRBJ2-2	AIPRGTGNTGELF
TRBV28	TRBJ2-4	ASSFGGAEAKNIQY
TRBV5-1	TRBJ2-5	ASSWEGGVQETQY
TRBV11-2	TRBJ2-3	ASSDTIPDTQY
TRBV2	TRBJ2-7	ASRRTHEQY
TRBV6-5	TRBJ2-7	ASSKDRGKGYEQY
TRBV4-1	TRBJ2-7	ANSQTARTYEQY
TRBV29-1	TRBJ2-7	SVAPRLAGDLEQY
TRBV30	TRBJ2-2	ALKGGRKNTGELF
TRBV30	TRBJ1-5	AWSVGTQGNQPQH
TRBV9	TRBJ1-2	ASSPWAQGAYGYT
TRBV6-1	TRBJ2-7	ASGQGVYEQY
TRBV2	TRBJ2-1	ASSQVSNEQF
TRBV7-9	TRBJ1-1	ASSLNRGRMNTEAF
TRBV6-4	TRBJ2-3	ATSLLAGGADTQY
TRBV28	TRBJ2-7	ASTLASYEQY